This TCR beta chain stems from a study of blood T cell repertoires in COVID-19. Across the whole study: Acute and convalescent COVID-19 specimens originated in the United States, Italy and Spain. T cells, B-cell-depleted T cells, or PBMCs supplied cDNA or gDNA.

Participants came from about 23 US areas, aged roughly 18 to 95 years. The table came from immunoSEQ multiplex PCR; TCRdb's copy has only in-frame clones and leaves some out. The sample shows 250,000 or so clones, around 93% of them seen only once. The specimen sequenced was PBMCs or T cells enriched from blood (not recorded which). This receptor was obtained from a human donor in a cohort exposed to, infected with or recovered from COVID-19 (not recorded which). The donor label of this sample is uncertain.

DNA of the CDR3: TGTGCCAGCGGCGAAAACAGGGGGCACGGGCAGCCCCAGCATTTT. Translated: CASGENRGHGQPQHF. This chain joins TRBV2 and TRBJ1-5; 9 bases fit TRBD1. J was trimmed by 7 bases and V by 8 bases; bases with no gene match: 12. The CDR3 loop spans 15 amino acids. Germline V lookup: CDR1 SNHLY, CDR2 FYNNEI. The whole variable domain, filled in from reference TRBV2 and TRBJ1-5, reads EPEVTQTPSHQVTQMGQEVILRCVPISNHLYFYWYRQILGQKVEFLVSFYNNEISEKSEIFDDQFSVERPDGSNFTLKIRSTKLEDSAMYFCASGENRGHGQPQHFGDGTRLSIL.